These 3 T cell receptor beta chains were all obtained from the same sample, sequenced in a study of cytomegalovirus exposure and HLA in healthy donors. Vbeta (60) and Jbeta (13) primers were used in the PCR. The assay was immunoSEQ multiplex PCR, and TCRdb's table has in-frame clones only and misses some. The sample includes about 150,000 clones, about four fifths seen only once; the top ten take 3% to 4%. The source material was PBMCs. These receptors were taken from a human donor in good health.

This clone was found a few times. The genes are TRBV18 and TRBJ1-1, with a weak D call TRBD1 (5 bases). Germline V CDR1 and CDR2: KGHSH, LQKENI. CDR3 size: 13 residues. The germline V and J ends were trimmed by 4 bases and 3 bases, with 9 bases remaining between them. CDR3 in amino acids: CASSLGGDTEAFF. Written as DNA, the CDR3 is TGTGCCAGCTCACTGGGAGGGGACACTGAAGCTTTCTTT.

In nucleotides, the CDR3 is TGTGCCAGTAGTCGCGACAGGGGTAACTATGGCTACACCTTC. Its protein is CASSRDRGNYGYTF. The chain recombines TRBV19 with TRBJ1-2; 8 positions match TRBD1. This CDR3 has 14 residues. After removal of 5 bases from V and 1 base from J, the junction contained 3 bases not matched to a gene. Germline CDR1 LNHDA, CDR2 SQIVND (reference sequence).

This chain uses TRBV27 with TRBJ1-2; 10 nucleotides match TRBD1. Trimming removed 4 bases from V and 2 bases from J; junction bases left unmatched: 4. CDR1 and CDR2 (germline): MNHEY, SMNVEV (reference sequence). CDR3 length equals 15 residues. The CDR3 DNA sequence: TGTGCCAGCAGTTCCTGGACAGGGGGGAACTATGGCTACACCTTC. Its translation is CASSSWTGGNYGYTF.